Each of the 9 T cell receptor beta chains below was sequenced from the same sample in a study of spatial heterogeneity in lung cancer. The study, taken as a whole, reports: The study found that expanded intratumoral alpha and beta TCR counts tracked tumor mutation counts.

One entry per CDR3 protein, called by TCRdb with MiXCR from the 5' RACE reads. This sample has about 27,000 distinct CDR3 sequences, with less than 9% found just once. Time point here: sample taken at primary tumor resection. These receptors have no known antigen. The material was lung tumor tissue, obtained at surgery. All receptors come from a male donor with early-stage non-small cell lung cancer.

There are a few counts of this clonotype. This chain connects TRBV28 to TRBJ1-5; tentative D call: TRBD1 (5 bases). Trimming removed 3 bases from V and 4 bases from J, with 16 bases in between. In germline, CDR1 is MDHEN, CDR2 SYDVKM. CDR3 length: 16 residues. Written as DNA, the CDR3 is TGTGCCAGCAGTTTTGGGGCAGGGTATCTGAATCAGCCCCAGCATTTT. It encodes CASSFGAGYLNQPQHF.

This clonotype was seen repeatedly, ten times or more. This sequence joins TRBV28 and TRBJ2-3; 12 bases are shared with TRBD2. V was pared by 5 bases and J by 4 bases, with 4 bases of the junction left unmatched. The CDR3 is 15 residues long. CDR1 is MDHEN, CDR2 SYDVKM, per germline. CDR3 bases: TGTGCCAGCAGTCCTAGCGGGGGGGCATCAGATACGCAGTATTTT. Its translation: CASSPSGGASDTQYF.

This clonotype was seen ten or more times. CDR3 in amino acids: CASSIRTTGELFF. The CDR3 DNA sequence: TGTGCCAGTAGTATAAGGACCACCGGGGAGCTGTTTTTT. The chain is built from TRBV19 and TRBJ2-2, with D hard to call. Trimming cost V 2 bases and J 4 bases, with 5 bases left between them. The length of the CDR3 is 13 residues. Per the germline V gene, CDR1 is LNHDA and CDR2 is SQIVND (reference sequence).

The genes are TRBV7-6 and TRBJ2-3; 13 nucleotides line up with TRBD2. With 3 bases clipped from V and 6 bases from J, the junction kept 6 bases outside the gene matches. Germline V CDR1 and CDR2: SGHVS, FNYEAQ. The CDR3 contains 16 residues. CDR3 sequence (DNA): TGTGCCAGCAGCTTGCGACTAGCGGGGGGTGCGGATACGCAGTATTTT. Translating it yields CASSLRLAGGADTQYF.

The J gene is TRBJ2-2, the V gene TRBV15; 10 bases align to TRBD2. This CDR3 contains 14 residues. The germline CDR1 and CDR2 sequences are LNHNV and YYDKDF (reference sequence). The trim removed 8 bases at V and 3 bases at J, leaving 3 bases unmatched. This CDR3 reads CATYGTSDTGELFF. CDR3 bases: TGTGCCACCTATGGGACTAGCGACACCGGGGAGCTGTTTTTT.

The sample holds many counts of this clonotype. The V call is TRBV25-1, the J call TRBJ2-7; TRBD2 is a possible D gene (6 bases). The CDR3 runs 16 residues. The germline CDR1 and CDR2 sequences are MGHDK and SYGVNS. Deletions cut 0 bases from V and 6 bases from J, with 18 bases between. In DNA form, the CDR3 reads TGTGCCAGCAGTGAATATCCCCTGCGGGGAAACGGCGAGCAGTACTTC. Translating gives CASSEYPLRGNGEQYF.

The V call is TRBV7-2, the J call TRBJ2-1, with D uncertain. The CDR3 spans 15 residues. Trimming pared 1 base from V and 0 bases from J, leaving 7 bases between. Germline CDR1 and CDR2: SGHTA and FQGNSA. The CDR3 nucleotides are TGTGCCAGCAGCTTAGAAGAGTTCTCCTACAATGAGCAGTTCTTC. Translated, it gives CASSLEEFSYNEQFF.

This clonotype was detected ten times or more. The chain is built from TRBV20-1 and TRBJ2-1; D perhaps matches TRBD1 (7 bases). The ends were cut back, 6 bases at V and 4 bases at J, with 16 bases in the middle. Looked up from germline, CDR1 is DFQATT and CDR2 is SNEGSKA (reference sequence). The CDR3 contains 14 residues. CDR3 coding DNA: TGCAGTGCGGCCCGGACAGGAGGGTACAATGAGCAGTTCTTC. It encodes CSAARTGGYNEQFF.

This clonotype has a count of ten or more. The germline gene is not matched at one end of the junction; a read error may be the cause. The CDR3 DNA is TGTGCTAGCAGCTTGGACAGGGGGACCGGGGAGCTGTTTTTT. Amino acid sequence: CASSLDRGTGELFF. The rearrangement joins TRBV7-7 to TRBJ2-2; TRBD1 matches at 10 bases. CDR3 length: 14 amino acids. Germline-derived CDR1 and CDR2 are SSHAT and FNYEAQ (reference sequence).